Each of the 8 T cell receptor beta chains below was sequenced from the same sample in a study of breast tumors, draining lymph nodes, adjacent tissues. Samples came from axillary lymph nodes draining the breast cancer. MiXCR was run by TCRdb on the multiplex PCR reads, yielding one entry per CDR3 protein. The table has around 300,000 distinct CDR3 sequences, 30% to 35% seen once; the top ten hold 0.85% to 1.3%. Sequenced input: axillary lymph node tissue. The receptors originated from a female donor with breast cancer. Some clones in this sample may be carry-over from other donors' samples.

About this clonotype: At one boundary the junction diverges from the germline segment, which might be a read error. This chain uses TRBV20-1 with TRBJ2-1; D assignment may be TRBD1 or TRBD2 (5 bases each). Germline V gene sequence: CDR1 DFQATT, CDR2 SNEGSKA (reference sequence). This CDR3 is built from 14 residues. CDR3 bases: TGCGGTGCTTCAGGGAGTGGGGCGGTCAATGAGCAGTTCTTC. This codes for CGASGSGAVNEQFF.

This clonotype showed up many times. The rearrangement joins TRBV7-6 to TRBJ2-3; 8 bases are a match to TRBD2. V was pared by 6 bases and J by 5 bases, with 7 bases of the junction left unmatched. Germline V gene sequence: CDR1 SGHVS, CDR2 FNYEAQ. The CDR3 runs to 14 residues. The CDR3 coding sequence is TGTGCCAGCAGTGAAGCGGGAGTGGGAGATACGCAGTATTTT. Amino acid sequence: CASSEAGVGDTQYF.

This clonotype showed up many times. This rearrangement joins TRBV29-1 to TRBJ1-1; tentative D call: TRBD1 (6 bases). The CDR3 length is 12 residues. Looked up from germline, CDR1 is SQVTM and CDR2 is ANQGSEA. V was cut by 6 bases and J by 3 bases, with 11 bases left in between. DNA for the CDR3: TGCAGCGTGCGACCAGGGGACACTGAAGCTTTCTTT. This codes for CSVRPGDTEAFF.

This clonotype was found many times. This chain uses TRBV5-6 with TRBJ2-1; no definite D call. Germline CDR1 is SGHDT and CDR2 is YYEEEE. This CDR3 comprises 16 residues. V was clipped by 2 bases and J by 5 bases, with 17 bases between them. CDR3 coding DNA: TGTGCCAGCAGCTTCCTCATACAAGCTTACGACAATGAGCAGTTCTTC. Amino acid sequence: CASSFLIQAYDNEQFF.

This clonotype showed up many times. The chain is built from TRBV11-2 and TRBJ2-7; TRBD1 is a possible D gene (6 bases). The CDR3 has 14 residues. Trimming removed 3 bases at V and 4 bases at J, with 13 bases between. In germline, CDR1 is SGHAT, CDR2 FQNNGV. In DNA form, the CDR3 reads TGTGCCAGCAGCTTCAGACAGGATTTATACGAGCAGTACTTC. It codes for CASSFRQDLYEQYF.

This clonotype was detected many times. The chain joins TRBV12-3 or TRBV12-4 to TRBJ2-3; possible D gene TRBD2, 6 bases. V was trimmed by 6 bases and J by 2 bases, leaving 18 bases between them. The CDR3 runs 16 residues. For the CDR3, the DNA is TGTGCCAGCAGAAAGCGGGCCATGGGTCTCACAGATACGCAGTATTTT. This encodes CASRKRAMGLTDTQYF.

This clonotype was counted ten times or more. V gene TRBV5-4 combines with J gene TRBJ2-7, with D hard to call. CDR1 is SGHNT, CDR2 YYREEE, per germline (reference sequence). This CDR3 contains 15 residues. V lost 1 base and J 6 bases, leaving 17 bases between the germline ends. CDR3: CASSLNSDFGVEQYF. CDR3 bases: TGTGCCAGCAGCTTGAACAGCGACTTCGGCGTCGAGCAGTACTTC.

The rearrangement joins TRBV20-1 to TRBJ2-3; no clear D gene. CDR1 is DFQATT, CDR2 SNEGSKA, per germline (reference sequence). The CDR3 covers 13 residues. The CDR3 nucleotides read TGCAGCGCCCGTCTAATAGGCACAGATACGCAGTATTTT. Residues: CSARLIGTDTQYF.